The entry below describes one T cell receptor beta chain. The data were taken from a study of blood T cell repertoires in COVID-19. On the study more broadly: Collection of acute and convalescent COVID-19 samples took place in the United States, Italy and Spain. Sample material is recorded as cDNA or gDNA derived from T cells, B-cell-depleted T cells, or PBMCs.

Generated by immunoSEQ multiplex PCR, the TCRdb table keeps only in-frame clones and is missing some. The table lists a few hundred thousand clones, roughly 86% of them singletons. Germline loops: CDR1 MNHEY, CDR2 SMNVEV (reference sequence). The J segment lost 7 bases and the V segment lost 6 bases, leaving 3 bases of the junction unmatched. The CDR3 has 12 residues. V is TRBV27 and J is TRBJ2-7; TRBD2 agrees at 10 bases. The origin of this receptor is a man aged 35 to 55 who had recovered from COVID-19. The material sequenced was peripheral blood. CDR3 sequence (DNA): TGTGCCAGCAGCCTACTAGCGGGGGAGCAGTACTTC. It encodes CASSLLAGEQYF.